These 15 T cell receptor beta chains were all obtained from the same sample, sequenced in a study of control samples from healthy donors and cancer patients. Sequencing was performed with immunoSEQ multiplex PCR; in TCRdb, only in-frame clones are kept and a portion is missing. The profile shows 150,000 to 200,000 clones, approximately 90% of them singletons. The material sequenced was blood. The receptors shown here come from a young man in good health.

The rearrangement links TRBV30 to TRBJ1-2, with a weak D call TRBD1 (5 bases). The CDR3 has 12 residues. Trimming removed 7 bases at V and 4 bases at J, with 13 bases between. CDR1 GTSNPN and CDR2 SVGIG come from the germline V gene (reference sequence). CDR3 amino acids: CALGHIIYGYTF. CDR3 bases: TGTGCCTTAGGACATATCATCTATGGCTACACCTTC. The variable domain in full, completed from reference TRBV30 and TRBJ1-2, reads SQTIHQWPATLVQPVGSPLSLECTVEGTSNPNLYWYRQAAGRGLQLLFYSVGIGQISSEVPQNLSASRPQDRQFILSSKKLLLSDSGFYLCALGHIIYGYTFGSGTRLTVV.

The rearrangement links TRBV5-1 to TRBJ1-1; possibly TRBD1 for D (6 bases). The CDR3 has 17 residues. The germline gives CDR1 SGHRS, CDR2 YFSETQ. Trimming shortened V by 4 bases and J by 1 base, and 20 bases separated the two germline ends. DNA for the CDR3: TGCGCCAGCAGCCCCCGGCAGGGGCTCATACCGAACACTGAAGCTTTCTTT. Translation gives CASSPRQGLIPNTEAFF. The full variable domain, in which reference TRBV5-1 and TRBJ1-1 provide the parts outside the CDR3, is KAGVTQTPRYLIKTRGQQVTLSCSPISGHRSVSWYQQTPGQGLQFLFEYFSETQRNKGNFPGRFSGRQFSNSRSEMNVSTLELGDSALYLCASSPRQGLIPNTEAFFGQGTRLTVV.

The V call is TRBV19, the J call TRBJ1-4, with 8 bases aligning to TRBD1. There are 14 residues in the CDR3. Germline CDR1 reads LNHDA; CDR2 reads SQIVND (reference sequence). With 5 bases clipped from V and 8 bases from J, the junction kept 7 bases outside the gene matches. The CDR3 DNA reads as TGTGCCAGTAGTGTCAGGGGGCCGGCGGAAAAACTGTTTTTT. Amino acid sequence: CASSVRGPAEKLFF. Using reference TRBV19 and TRBJ1-4 for the parts outside the CDR3, the full variable domain is DGGITQSPKYLFRKEGQNVTLSCEQNLNHDAMYWYRQDPGQGLRLIYYSQIVNDFQKGDIAEGYSVSREKKESFPLTVTSAQKNPTAFYLCASSVRGPAEKLFFGSGTQLSVL.

This chain uses TRBV21-1 with TRBJ2-4; no check of the table's D call, TRBD2, against the DNA was made. TRBV21-1 is an annotated pseudogene. The length of the CDR3 is 15 residues. The CDR3 loop is CASSKVEGGKNIQYF. The CDR3 nucleotides read TGTGCCAGCAGCAAAGTGGAGGGTGGCAAAAACATTCAGTACTTC.

The chain uses TRBV25-1 and TRBJ2-5; D may be TRBD2 (5 bases). V was trimmed by 6 bases and J by 5 bases, leaving 13 bases between them. Germline CDR1 is MGHDK and CDR2 is SYGVNS. The CDR3 runs to 13 residues. The CDR3 spells CASSKGGGETQYF. CDR3 nucleotides: TGTGCCAGCAGCAAAGGAGGCGGCGAGACCCAGTACTTC.

Concerning this clone: An end of the junction does not agree with germline; a read error may underlie this. DNA of the CDR3: TGTGCCAGCCGTTTAGCGGGAGGGACCTACGAGCAGTACTTC. Translating it yields CASRLAGGTYEQYF. The chain employs TRBV27 and TRBJ2-7; TRBD2 matches at 11 bases. CDR3 size: 14 residues. Germline V gives CDR1 MNHEY, CDR2 SMNVEV (reference sequence).

The V call is TRBV12-3 or TRBV12-4, the J call TRBJ2-7; D is perhaps TRBD1 (5 bases). The CDR3 contains 12 residues. V lost 2 bases to trimming and J lost 4 bases, with 6 bases between them. CDR3 in amino acids: CASSLQGYEQYF. The CDR3 DNA is TGTGCCAGCAGTTTACAGGGATACGAGCAGTACTTC.

The rearrangement uses TRBV12-1 and TRBJ2-5. TRBV12-1 is recorded as a pseudogene. The CDR3 consists of 18 residues. The CDR3 is CASSPLSGPLIRGETQYF. The CDR3 coding sequence is TGTGCCAGCAGCCCCCTTAGCGGCCCCCTCATAAGGGGGGAGACCCAGTACTTC.

CDR3 amino acids: CASSEVGVNTEAFF. The CDR3 nucleotides read TGTGCCAGCAGTGAAGTAGGGGTGAACACTGAAGCTTTCTTT. V gene TRBV2 combines with J gene TRBJ1-1; a weak D match, TRBD1 (5 bases). CDR1 and CDR2 (germline): SNHLY, FYNNEI. Trimming removed 1 base at V and 0 bases at J, with 6 bases between. The CDR3 extends over 14 amino acids.

This sequence joins TRBV7-3 and TRBJ2-1, with D hard to call. The germline V gene has CDR1 SGHTA and CDR2 FQGTGA. The CDR3 covers 13 residues. V shed 4 bases and J shed 7 bases, with 11 bases lying between them. CDR3 sequence reads: CASSSGSANEQFF. The DNA of the CDR3 is TGTGCCAGCAGCTCCGGGTCGGCGAATGAGCAGTTCTTC.

This clone was recorded only once. V usage is TRBV19 and J usage is TRBJ1-2; D gene unclear. CDR1 and CDR2 (germline): LNHDA, SQIVND (reference sequence). This CDR3 is built from 14 residues. Trimming cost V 0 bases and J 8 bases, with 13 bases left between them. The CDR3 is CASSIEGSIGGYTF. In DNA form, the CDR3 reads TGTGCCAGTAGTATAGAGGGCAGCATTGGGGGCTACACCTTC.

V is TRBV6-5 and J is TRBJ1-1, with 8 bases aligning to TRBD1. The CDR3 totals 14 residues. The ends lost 8 bases at V and 2 bases at J; junction bases unmatched: 7. Germline V gene sequence: CDR1 MNHEY, CDR2 SVGAGI. The CDR3 DNA sequence: TGTGCCAGCCGAGACAGGGGAAGAAACACTGAAGCTTTCTTT. It codes for CASRDRGRNTEAFF.

DNA of the CDR3: TGTGCCAGCAGTTTAAGGTTTGGGGGGGGCTCCTACGAGCAGTACTTC. This gives the protein CASSLRFGGGSYEQYF. V is TRBV27 and J is TRBJ2-7; 7 bases agree with TRBD2. Trimming at V came to 2 bases and at J to 0 bases, leaving 7 bases not matched to a gene. The CDR3 has 16 amino acids. CDR1 is MNHEY, CDR2 SMNVEV, per germline (reference sequence).

This clone was seen more than once but under ten times. The rearrangement links TRBV11-2 to TRBJ1-2; possibly TRBD1 for D (5 bases). This CDR3 spans 14 amino acids. V was shortened by 0 bases and J by 8 bases, with 13 bases between the two germline ends. CDR1 SGHAT and CDR2 FQNNGV come from the germline V gene. The CDR3 region has the DNA TGTGCCAGCAGCTTAGATAAGGGGATTGGCGGCTACACCTTC. Its translation is CASSLDKGIGGYTF.

The chain is built from TRBV7-2 and TRBJ1-1, with D perhaps TRBD1 (5 bases). This CDR3 contains 15 residues. Germline CDR1 and CDR2: SGHTA and FQGNSA. Trimming cost V 2 bases and J 7 bases, with 17 bases left between them. In DNA form, the CDR3 reads TGTGCCAGCAGCTTAAAGGGGTCCGGGATTAATGAAGCTTTCTTT. Translated, it gives CASSLKGSGINEAFF.